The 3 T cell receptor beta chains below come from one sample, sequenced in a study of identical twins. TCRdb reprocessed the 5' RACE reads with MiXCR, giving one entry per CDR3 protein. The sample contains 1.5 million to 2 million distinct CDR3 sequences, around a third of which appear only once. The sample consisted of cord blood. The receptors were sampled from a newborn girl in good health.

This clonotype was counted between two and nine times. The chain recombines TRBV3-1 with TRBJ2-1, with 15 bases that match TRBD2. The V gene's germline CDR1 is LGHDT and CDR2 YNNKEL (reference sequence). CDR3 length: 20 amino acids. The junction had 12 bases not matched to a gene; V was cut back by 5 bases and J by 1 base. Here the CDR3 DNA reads TGTGCCAGCAGCTCATGGGCCGGGACTAGCGGGAGGTGGTCCTACAATGAGCAGTTCTTC. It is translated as CASSSWAGTSGRWSYNEQFF.

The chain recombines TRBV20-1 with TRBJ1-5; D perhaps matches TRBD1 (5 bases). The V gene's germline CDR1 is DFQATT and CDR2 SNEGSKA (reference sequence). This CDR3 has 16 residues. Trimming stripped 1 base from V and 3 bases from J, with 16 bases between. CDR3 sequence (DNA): TGCAGTGCTAGAGTGGGGACCAGTCGAGCCAATCAGCCCCAGCATTTT. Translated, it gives CSARVGTSRANQPQHF.

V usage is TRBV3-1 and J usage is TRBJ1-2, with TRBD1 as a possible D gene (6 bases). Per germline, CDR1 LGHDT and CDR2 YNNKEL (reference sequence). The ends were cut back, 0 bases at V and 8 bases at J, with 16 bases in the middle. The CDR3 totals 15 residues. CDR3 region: CASSQDSAGVGGYTF. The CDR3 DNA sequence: TGTGCCAGCAGCCAAGATTCGGCAGGGGTTGGGGGCTACACCTTC.